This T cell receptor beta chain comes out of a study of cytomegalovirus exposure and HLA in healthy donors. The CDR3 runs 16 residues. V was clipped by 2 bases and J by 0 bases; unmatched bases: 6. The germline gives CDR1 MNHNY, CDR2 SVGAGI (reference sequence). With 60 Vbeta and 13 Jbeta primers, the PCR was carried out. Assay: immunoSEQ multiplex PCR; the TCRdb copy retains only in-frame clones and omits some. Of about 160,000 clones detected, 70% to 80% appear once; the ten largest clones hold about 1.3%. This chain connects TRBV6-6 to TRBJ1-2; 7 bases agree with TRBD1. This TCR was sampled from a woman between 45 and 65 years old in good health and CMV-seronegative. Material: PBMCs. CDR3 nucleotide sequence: TGTGCCAGCAGTTACCAGGGGACAGCTTCTAACTATGGCTACACCTTC. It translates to CASSYQGTASNYGYTF.